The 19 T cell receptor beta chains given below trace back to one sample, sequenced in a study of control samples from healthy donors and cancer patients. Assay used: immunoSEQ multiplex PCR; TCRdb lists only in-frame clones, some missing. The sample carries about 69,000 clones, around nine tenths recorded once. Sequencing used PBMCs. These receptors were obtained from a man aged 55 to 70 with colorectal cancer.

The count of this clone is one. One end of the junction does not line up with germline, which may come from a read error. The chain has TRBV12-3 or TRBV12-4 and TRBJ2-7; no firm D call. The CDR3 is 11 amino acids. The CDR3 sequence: CASSLATVQDF. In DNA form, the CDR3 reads TGTGCCAGCAGTTTAGCAACCGTTCAAGACTTC.

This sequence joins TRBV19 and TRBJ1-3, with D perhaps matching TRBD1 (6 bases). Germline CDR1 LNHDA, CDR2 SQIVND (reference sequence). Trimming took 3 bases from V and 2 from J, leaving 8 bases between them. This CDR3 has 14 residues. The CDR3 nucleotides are TGTGCCAGTAGTATGAGGGACACTGGAAACACCATATATTTT. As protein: CASSMRDTGNTIYF. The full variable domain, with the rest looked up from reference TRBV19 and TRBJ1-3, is DGGITQSPKYLFRKEGQNVTLSCEQNLNHDAMYWYRQDPGQGLRLIYYSQIVNDFQKGDIAEGYSVSREKKESFPLTVTSAQKNPTAFYLCASSMRDTGNTIYFGEGSWLTVV.

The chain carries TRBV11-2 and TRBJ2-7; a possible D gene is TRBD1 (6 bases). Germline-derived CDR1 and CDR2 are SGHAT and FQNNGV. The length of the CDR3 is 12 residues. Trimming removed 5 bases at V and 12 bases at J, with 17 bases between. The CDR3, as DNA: TGTGCCAGCAGCGCCACAGGGATCTGGGCGTACTTC. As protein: CASSATGIWAYF.

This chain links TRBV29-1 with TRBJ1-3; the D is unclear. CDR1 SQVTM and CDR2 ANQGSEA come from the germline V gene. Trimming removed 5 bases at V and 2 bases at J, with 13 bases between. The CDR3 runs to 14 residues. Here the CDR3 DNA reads TGCAGCGTTACTCCGGAGGGTGCTGGAAACACCATATATTTT. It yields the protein CSVTPEGAGNTIYF.

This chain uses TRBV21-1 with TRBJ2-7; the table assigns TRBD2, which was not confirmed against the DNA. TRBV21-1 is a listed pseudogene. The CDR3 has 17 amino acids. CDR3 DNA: TGTGCCAGCCCCGAGGATAGCGGGGGGCCGAGCTCCTACGAGCAGTACTTC. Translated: CASPEDSGGPSSYEQYF.

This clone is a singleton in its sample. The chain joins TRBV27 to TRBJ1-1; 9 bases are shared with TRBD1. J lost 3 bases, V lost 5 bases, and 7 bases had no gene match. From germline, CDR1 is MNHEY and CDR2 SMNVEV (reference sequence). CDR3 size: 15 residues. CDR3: CASSPGTGMDTEAFF. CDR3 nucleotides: TGTGCCAGCAGTCCAGGGACAGGGATGGACACTGAAGCTTTCTTT.

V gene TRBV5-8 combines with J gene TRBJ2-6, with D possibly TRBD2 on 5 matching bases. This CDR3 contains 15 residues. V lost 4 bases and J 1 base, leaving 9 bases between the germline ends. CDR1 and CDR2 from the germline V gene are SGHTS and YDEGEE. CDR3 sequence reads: CASSLGNSGANVLTF. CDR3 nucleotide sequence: TGTGCCAGCAGCCTCGGGAATTCTGGGGCCAACGTCCTGACTTTC.

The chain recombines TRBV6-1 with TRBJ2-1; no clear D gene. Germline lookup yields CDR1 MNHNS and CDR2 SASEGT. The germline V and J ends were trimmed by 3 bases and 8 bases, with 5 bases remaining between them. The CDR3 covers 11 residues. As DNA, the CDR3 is TGTGCCAGCAGTGAGTTTTATGAGCAGTTCTTC. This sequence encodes CASSEFYEQFF.

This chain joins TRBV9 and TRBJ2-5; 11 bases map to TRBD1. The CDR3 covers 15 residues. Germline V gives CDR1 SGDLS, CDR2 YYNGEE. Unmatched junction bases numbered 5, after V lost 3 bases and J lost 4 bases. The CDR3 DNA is TGTGCCAGCAGCGGCTCCGGGACAGGGGGAGAGACCCAGTACTTC. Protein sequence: CASSGSGTGGETQYF.

The CDR3 loop is CASSQVRNTGELFF. CDR3 bases: TGTGCCAGCAGCCAAGTTCGGAACACCGGGGAGCTGTTTTTT. V gene TRBV3-1 (or the pseudogene TRBV3-2) combines with J gene TRBJ2-2; D is unclear. Germline V gene lookup returns CDR1 LGHDT and CDR2 YNNKEL (reference sequence). The V end was cut by 1 base, the J end by 1 base, with 4 bases between. The CDR3 has 14 residues.

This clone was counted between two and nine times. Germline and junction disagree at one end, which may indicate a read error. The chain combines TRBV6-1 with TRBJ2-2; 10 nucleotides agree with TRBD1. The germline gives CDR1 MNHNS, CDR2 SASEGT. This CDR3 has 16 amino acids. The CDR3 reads CASSEDRGRGIGELFF. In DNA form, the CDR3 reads TGTGCCAGCAGCGAAGACAGGGGGCGCGGAATCGGGGAGCTGTTTTTT.

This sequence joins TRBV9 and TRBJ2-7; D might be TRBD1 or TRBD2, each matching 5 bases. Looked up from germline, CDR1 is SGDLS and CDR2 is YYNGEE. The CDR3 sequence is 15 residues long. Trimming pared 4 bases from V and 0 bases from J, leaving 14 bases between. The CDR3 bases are TGTGCCAGCAGCCCCCGCCGGGACGGCTCCTACGAGCAGTACTTC. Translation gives CASSPRRDGSYEQYF.

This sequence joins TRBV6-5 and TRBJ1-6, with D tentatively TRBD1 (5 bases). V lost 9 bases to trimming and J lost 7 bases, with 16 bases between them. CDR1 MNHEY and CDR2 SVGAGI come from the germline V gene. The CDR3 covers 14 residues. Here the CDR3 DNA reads TGTGCCAGTGGGGCCGGGACGGAGAATTCACCCCTCCACTTT. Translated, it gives CASGAGTENSPLHF.

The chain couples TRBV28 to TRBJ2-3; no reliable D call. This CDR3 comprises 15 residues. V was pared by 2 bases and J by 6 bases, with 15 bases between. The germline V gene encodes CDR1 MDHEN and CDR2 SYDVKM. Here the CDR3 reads CASSLPGPQRDTQYF. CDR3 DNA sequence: TGTGCCAGCAGTTTACCCGGCCCCCAGAGGGATACGCAGTATTTT.

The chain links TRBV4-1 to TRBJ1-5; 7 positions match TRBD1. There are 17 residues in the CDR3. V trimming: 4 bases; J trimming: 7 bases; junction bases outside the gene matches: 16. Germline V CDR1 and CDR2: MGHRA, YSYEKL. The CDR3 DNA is TGCGCCAGCAGCCCCGTCTCCCTACAGGGGCGGGGACAGCCCCAGCATTTT. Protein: CASSPVSLQGRGQPQHF.

The CDR3 DNA follows: TGCGCCAGCAGCCAAGGCCCTGTCGCAGCGTCTGCAACTAATGAAAAACTGTTTTTT. Its translation is CASSQGPVAASATNEKLFF. The rearrangement links TRBV4-3 to TRBJ1-4; D gene ambiguous. From germline, CDR1 is LGHNA and CDR2 YSLEER. Deletions cut 1 base from V and 0 bases from J, with 18 bases between. This CDR3 comprises 19 residues.

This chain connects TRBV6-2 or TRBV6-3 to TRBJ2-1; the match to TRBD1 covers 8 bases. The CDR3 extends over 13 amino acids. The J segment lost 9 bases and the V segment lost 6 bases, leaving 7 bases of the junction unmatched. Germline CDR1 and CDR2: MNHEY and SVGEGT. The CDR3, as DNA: TGTGCCAGCAGCACACTGGACAGGGCTGAGCAGTTCTTC. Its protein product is CASSTLDRAEQFF.

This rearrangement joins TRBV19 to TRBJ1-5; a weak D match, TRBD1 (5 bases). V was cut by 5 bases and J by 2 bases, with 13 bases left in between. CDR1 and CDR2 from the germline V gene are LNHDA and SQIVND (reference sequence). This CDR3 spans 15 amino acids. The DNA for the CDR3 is TGTGCCAGTAGTGACAGACCGGGCGGCAATCAGCCCCAGCATTTT. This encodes CASSDRPGGNQPQHF.

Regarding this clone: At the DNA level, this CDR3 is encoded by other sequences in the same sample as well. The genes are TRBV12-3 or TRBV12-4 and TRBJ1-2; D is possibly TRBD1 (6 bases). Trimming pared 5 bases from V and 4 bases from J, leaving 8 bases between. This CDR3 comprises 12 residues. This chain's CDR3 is CASSRTVYGYTF. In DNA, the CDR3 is TGTGCCAGCAGTCGGACAGTCTATGGCTACACCTTC.